This T cell receptor beta chain was obtained from a study of cytomegalovirus exposure and HLA in healthy donors. Findings and caveats of the study: The sole available immune exposure information was CMV serostatus. Later on, analysis showed that most CMV-associated TCR beta chains appeared to be HLA-restricted. A later analysis showed TCR association rates differing by HLA locus, peaking at DRB1 and lowest at HLA-C. Sequencing likely produced, as an artifact, a cluster of highly shared sequence variants.

Germline V CDR1 and CDR2: SGHVS, FQNEAQ. This CDR3 is 16 amino acids long. The V end was cut by 5 bases, the J end by 1 base, with 18 bases between. The PCR contained 60 Vbeta and 13 Jbeta primers. Only in-frame clones appear in the TCRdb table, and some are missing; sequencing was by immunoSEQ multiplex PCR. The sample shows about 77,000 clones, more than 75% of them seen only once. As concerns this clone: Its target is unknown.

The source is a man between 35 and 55 years old in good health and CMV-seronegative. The sequencing sample was made of PBMCs. This rearrangement joins TRBV7-8 to TRBJ2-7, with D perhaps TRBD2 (6 bases). The CDR3 coding sequence is TGTGCCAGCAGCCCGGAGGTGGCGGGGCGTTCCTACGAGCAGTACTTC. It yields the protein CASSPEVAGRSYEQYF.